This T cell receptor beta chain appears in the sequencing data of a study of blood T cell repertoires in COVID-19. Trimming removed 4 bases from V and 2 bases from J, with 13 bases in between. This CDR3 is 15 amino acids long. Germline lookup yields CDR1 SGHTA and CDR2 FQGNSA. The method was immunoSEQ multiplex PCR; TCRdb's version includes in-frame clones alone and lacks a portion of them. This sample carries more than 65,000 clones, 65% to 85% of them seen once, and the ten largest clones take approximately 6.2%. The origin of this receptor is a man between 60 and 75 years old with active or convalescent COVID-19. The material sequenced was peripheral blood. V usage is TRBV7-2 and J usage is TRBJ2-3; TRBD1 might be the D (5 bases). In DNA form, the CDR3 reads TGTGCCAGCAGCTCCTCAGGGTTTCCCACAGATACGCAGTATTTT. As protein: CASSSSGFPTDTQYF.